A selection of T cell receptor beta chains follows, all from one sample in a study of cytomegalovirus exposure and HLA in healthy donors. The data were produced by immunoSEQ multiplex PCR, yet TCRdb's version contains in-frame clones alone and is incomplete. Of 150,000 to 200,000 clones listed, 70% to 80% are singletons. The sequenced material came from PBMCs. The receptors derive from a woman aged 45-59 years in good health and CMV-seronegative. CDR3s include the opening cysteine and the closing phenylalanine or tryptophan.

J,V,CDR3
TRBJ1-4,TRBV2,CASTILTEGEKLFF
TRBJ2-5,TRBV5-6,CASTDSMGTGTQYF
TRBJ2-5,TRBV7-9,CAAGALETQYF
TRBJ2-2,TRBV12-5,CASGGPWQGTTGELFF
TRBJ2-7,TRBV27,CASSLAAPGTSSYEQYF
TRBJ1-1,TRBV6-6,CASSLDSPSEAFF
TRBJ2-3,TRBV27,CASSPGRARDTQYF
TRBJ2-3,TRBV11-2,CASSLDPLAGAPDTQYF
TRBJ1-2,TRBV11-2,CASSPRGPANYGYTF
TRBJ1-3,TRBV6-5,CASSYDRGSGNTIYF
TRBJ1-5,TRBV19,CASRSKPPDNQPQHF
TRBJ2-7,TRBV2,CASRGDIASYEQYF
TRBJ2-1,TRBV2,CASSSETSGSEQFF
TRBJ2-3,TRBV4-3,CASSPQQGATPDTQYF
TRBJ1-3,TRBV6-5,CASYGGNSGNTIYF
TRBJ2-6,TRBV7-9,CASSLGQGQGSGANVLTF
TRBJ1-5,TRBV19,CASSSSSGHRNQPQHF
TRBJ2-7,TRBV6-6,CASSQDRTYEQYF
TRBJ2-1,TRBV15,CATSSGAGSRDEQFF
TRBJ2-1,TRBV9,CASSAEAPMDEQFF
TRBJ1-5,TRBV7-8,CASSLFEGSNQPQHF
TRBJ2-1,TRBV10-3,CAISFAPGEQFF
TRBJ1-2,TRBV7-8,CASSLGQGVSNYGYTF
TRBJ1-1,TRBV5-1,CASSLGGVNTEAFF
TRBJ2-1,TRBV4-3,CASSPRTSGYNEQFF
TRBJ1-4,TRBV7-9,CASSLGESGNEKLFF
TRBJ1-4,TRBV5-1,CASSPREGREKLFF
TRBJ1-5,TRBV27,CASSLLSGNQPQHF
TRBJ2-7,TRBV7-6,CASSLVGTEQYF
TRBJ2-7,TRBV18,CASSPASATGAYEQYF
TRBJ1-5,TRBV18,CASSPLQGENQPQHF
TRBJ2-2,TRBV19,CASSKLIAGPSLNTGELFF
TRBJ1-1,TRBV19,CASNVRVNTEAFF
TRBJ1-4,TRBV6-5,CASSYSRYNEKLFF
TRBJ1-2,TRBV6-6,CASSPHRNYGYTF
TRBJ2-1,TRBV5-1,CASSPSGTSPVHGEQFF
TRBJ1-4,TRBV5-1,CASSPQASEKLFF
TRBJ2-7,TRBV7-2,CASSPPGGRYEQYF
TRBJ2-1,TRBV7-6,CASTPLAGDVYNEQFF
TRBJ1-4,TRBV5-1,CASSPQAGTGFGEKLFF
TRBJ1-5,TRBV30,CAWSPQGGEPQHF
TRBJ1-1,TRBV6-1,CASSERDRLNTEAFF